Below, 28 T cell receptor beta chains from the same sample are listed, as sequenced in a study of T cells after yellow fever vaccination. TCRdb re-called the 5' RACE reads through MiXCR, storing one row per CDR3 protein. The sample lists under 300,000 distinct CDR3 sequences; 6.9% were seen once. The sample consisted of CD4+ T cells sorted from PBMCs, taken 15 days after the yellow fever booster vaccination. The receptors were sampled from a man in his thirties or forties who received the YFV17D yellow fever vaccine.

The chain is built from TRBV4-2 and TRBJ2-7, with TRBD2 matching over 9 bases. Germline V gene sequence: CDR1 LGHNA, CDR2 YNFKEQ. The V gene end was trimmed by 2 bases and the J gene end by 7 bases; junction bases not matched to a gene: 15. This CDR3 contains 17 residues. This chain's CDR3 is CASSQPPSGTGVGEQYF. The CDR3 DNA follows: TGTGCCAGCAGCCAACCACCTAGCGGGACTGGGGTGGGGGAGCAGTACTTC.

There are many counts of this clonotype. The chain carries TRBV15 and TRBJ2-2; either TRBD1 or TRBD2 may supply D (5 bases each). The germline V gene encodes CDR1 LNHNV and CDR2 YYDKDF (reference sequence). The CDR3 has 15 amino acids. V was pared by 0 bases and J by 4 bases, with 9 bases between. For the CDR3, the DNA is TGTGCCACCAGCAGAGATTTGGGGGTCACCGGGGAGCTGTTTTTT. It codes for CATSRDLGVTGELFF.

The J gene is TRBJ2-1, the V gene TRBV5-1, with 7 bases aligning to TRBD2. CDR1 is SGHRS and CDR2 is YFSETQ in the germline V gene. The CDR3 has 16 residues. J was trimmed by 6 bases and V by 4 bases; bases with no gene match: 13. CDR3 DNA: TGCGCCAGCAGCCTAACGACTAGCACGCCCCTCAATGAGCAGTTCTTC. Protein: CASSLTTSTPLNEQFF. Drawing the rest from reference TRBV5-1 and TRBJ2-1, the complete variable domain is KAGVTQTPRYLIKTRGQQVTLSCSPISGHRSVSWYQQTPGQGLQFLFEYFSETQRNKGNFPGRFSGRQFSNSRSEMNVSTLELGDSALYLCASSLTTSTPLNEQFFGPGTRLTVL.

This clonotype was detected ten times or more. This rearrangement joins TRBV5-1 to TRBJ2-4, with D unclear. Trimming removed 1 base at V and 1 base at J, with 9 bases between. The CDR3 extends over 15 amino acids. CDR1 and CDR2 (germline): SGHRS, YFSETQ. CDR3 sequence: CASSLMGSAKNIQYF. The CDR3 DNA reads as TGCGCCAGCAGCTTGATGGGATCGGCCAAAAACATTCAGTACTTC.

This rearrangement joins TRBV5-1 to TRBJ2-1, with 11 bases matching TRBD2. The V gene's germline CDR1 is SGHRS and CDR2 YFSETQ. CDR3 size: 16 residues. With V trimmed by 0 bases and J by 7 bases, 6 bases remained unmatched. CDR3 sequence reads: CASSLGVGLAANEQFF. The CDR3 coding sequence is TGCGCCAGCAGCTTGGGAGTGGGACTAGCGGCTAATGAGCAGTTCTTC.

This clonotype was picked up many times. In DNA, the CDR3 is TGTGCCAGCAGCCAAGGGACAGGGGGCTTGCAGTACTTC. It is translated as CASSQGTGGLQYF. V gene TRBV3-1 combines with J gene TRBJ2-7, with 11 bases identical to TRBD1. V shed 1 base and J 9 bases; nucleotides not matched to a gene: 2. CDR3 size: 13 residues. Germline V gene sequence: CDR1 LGHDT, CDR2 YNNKEL (reference sequence).

This clonotype was detected a few times. The chain carries TRBV12-3 or TRBV12-4 and TRBJ1-6; D ambiguous. V lost 5 bases and J lost 9, with 17 bases in between. This CDR3 spans 15 amino acids. CDR3 region: CASSPHLGVSSPLHF. The CDR3, as DNA: TGTGCCAGCAGTCCCCATCTCGGGGTTAGTTCACCCCTCCACTTT.

V and J are TRBV20-1 and TRBJ2-7, with D tentatively TRBD2 (6 bases). CDR3 length equals 14 residues. V was cut by 0 bases and J by 13 bases, with 22 bases left in between. Germline CDR1 is DFQATT and CDR2 is SNEGSKA (reference sequence). This CDR3 reads CSARDPGEGLGVYF. The CDR3 region has the DNA TGCAGTGCTAGAGATCCGGGAGAGGGCTTGGGGGTCTACTTC.

V and J are TRBV7-2 and TRBJ2-7; the match to TRBD1 covers 10 bases. Germline lookup yields CDR1 SGHTA and CDR2 FQGNSA. V lost 5 bases, J lost 6 bases, and 7 bases stayed unmatched. The CDR3 spans 14 residues. CDR3 DNA sequence: TGTGCCAGCAGCACCGGGACAGGGGTCGGCGAGCAGTACTTC. This encodes CASSTGTGVGEQYF.

This clonotype was observed a few times. This sequence joins TRBV5-4 and TRBJ2-2, with a weak D call TRBD1 (7 bases). In germline, CDR1 is SGHNT, CDR2 YYREEE (reference sequence). V lost 0 bases to trimming and J lost 8 bases, with 14 bases between them. The CDR3 extends over 15 amino acids. As DNA, the CDR3 is TGTGCCAGCAGCTTGGAATGGAGGGGGCGAGGGGAGCTGTTTTTT. Amino acid sequence: CASSLEWRGRGELFF.

This clonotype was picked up a small number of times. The chain recombines TRBV7-6 with TRBJ1-3; D may be TRBD1 (5 bases). The germline V gene has CDR1 SGHVS and CDR2 FNYEAQ. V shed 4 bases and J shed 2 bases, with 9 bases lying between them. The CDR3 contains 14 residues. CDR3 loop: CASSSWDAGNTIYF. The CDR3 DNA is TGTGCCAGCAGCTCTTGGGACGCTGGAAACACCATATATTTT.

Concerning this clonotype itself: A read error may explain this, as a much larger clone is one base away. The V and J genes are TRBV29-1 and TRBJ2-3, with D perhaps matching TRBD2 (5 bases). Germline CDR1 is SQVTM and CDR2 is ANQGSEA. The V gene lost 6 bases and the J gene lost 6 bases, with 22 bases spanning the gap. There are 15 residues in the CDR3. CDR3 coding DNA: TGCAGCGTCCTAGGACTCGCCTTAGACCCGGATACGCAGTATTTT. Protein: CSVLGLALDPDTQYF.

In its sample, this clonotype was seen a few times. The chain employs TRBV7-2 and TRBJ2-3; D possibly corresponds to TRBD1 (8 bases). The length of the CDR3 is 15 residues. Germline CDR1 reads SGHTA; CDR2 reads FQGNSA. V gave up 2 bases and J gave up 6 bases, with 15 bases separating them. The CDR3 is CASSLNAQGGDTQYF. The DNA of the CDR3 is TGTGCCAGCAGCTTAAACGCACAGGGGGGGGATACGCAGTATTTT.

This clonotype was observed at least ten times. This chain uses TRBV29-1 with TRBJ2-5; the D gene is possibly TRBD1 (5 bases). CDR3 length: 12 amino acids. Germline-derived CDR1 and CDR2 are SQVTM and ANQGSEA. V was shortened by 5 bases and J by 4 bases, with 11 bases between the two germline ends. CDR3: CSVQSGRETQYF. The CDR3 DNA reads as TGCAGCGTTCAATCAGGGCGAGAGACCCAGTACTTC.

This clonotype was seen ten or more times. The DNA for the CDR3 is TGTGCCAGCAAGGCGGACAGGAATCGGGATACGCAGTATTTT. Residues: CASKADRNRDTQYF. The chain has TRBV2 and TRBJ2-3; 7 nucleotides align to TRBD1. Germline V gene lookup returns CDR1 SNHLY and CDR2 FYNNEI. Losses at the gene ends were 7 bases for V and 6 bases for J; bases not matched to a gene: 10. CDR3 length: 14 residues.

For this clonotype: The germline gene is not matched at one end of the junction; a read error may be the cause. The rearrangement uses TRBV27 and TRBJ2-1, with D maybe TRBD2 (6 bases). There are 16 residues in the CDR3. Germline V lookup: CDR1 MNHEY, CDR2 SMNVEV (reference sequence). CDR3 coding DNA: TGTGTCAGCAGTCATTGGAGGGATGGGCTTCGGAATGAGCAGTTCTTC. Protein product: CVSSHWRDGLRNEQFF.

Comments on this clonotype: A much larger clonotype is one base distant, so this may be a read error. CDR3 amino acids: CGAWATSGRTDTQYF. Here the CDR3 DNA reads TGCGGTGCTTGGGCGACTAGCGGACGCACAGATACGCAGTATTTT. V gene TRBV20-1 combines with J gene TRBJ2-3; the match to TRBD2 covers 9 bases. The CDR3 runs to 15 residues. The germline V gene has CDR1 DFQATT and CDR2 SNEGSKA (reference sequence).

This clonotype was observed a handful of times. This sequence joins TRBV10-2 and TRBJ2-3; D is uncertain. The CDR3 extends over 11 amino acids. Germline-derived CDR1 and CDR2 are WSHSY and SAAADI. Trimming took off 3 bases at V and 5 bases at J, with 3 bases between the two ends. CDR3: CASSEIDTQYF. The CDR3 nucleotides read TGCGCCAGCAGTGAAATAGATACGCAGTATTTT.

In this sample, this clonotype turned up a few times. V is TRBV6-4 and J is TRBJ2-1; 9 bases align to TRBD1. Germline V lookup: CDR1 MRHNA, CDR2 SNTAGT. V lost 10 bases to trimming and J lost 6 bases; unmatched junction nucleotides: 13. The CDR3 extends over 15 amino acids. The CDR3 sequence: CATGLNRGRFNEQFF. CDR3 coding DNA: TGTGCCACCGGATTGAACAGGGGGCGCTTCAATGAGCAGTTCTTC.

This clonotype appeared many times. The V call is TRBV28, the J call TRBJ2-7; D gene ambiguous. CDR1 is MDHEN and CDR2 is SYDVKM in the germline V gene. The V end was cut by 6 bases, the J end by 4 bases, with 10 bases between. CDR3 length equals 12 residues. This CDR3 is CASSWARYEQYF. The CDR3, as DNA: TGTGCCAGCAGCTGGGCTCGATACGAGCAGTACTTC.

Many counts were recorded for this clonotype. The J gene is TRBJ1-1, the V gene TRBV12-3 or TRBV12-4; weak D call: TRBD1 (5 bases). CDR3 size: 14 residues. CDR3 in DNA: TGTGCAGGCAGTCTAGGGGATAGGAACACTGAAGCTTTCTTT. This gives the protein CAGSLGDRNTEAFF.

This clonotype was seen more than once but under ten times. V and J are TRBV20-1 and TRBJ2-5; 8 bases match TRBD2. V gave up 2 bases and J gave up 3 bases; unmatched junction bases: 5. This CDR3 is 14 amino acids long. Germline CDR1 and CDR2: DFQATT and SNEGSKA (reference sequence). The DNA for the CDR3 is TGCAGTGCTAGATACGGGAGGGGAAAAGAGACCCAGTACTTC. Translation: CSARYGRGKETQYF.

The chain couples TRBV7-2 to TRBJ1-4, with TRBD1 matching over 7 bases. The junction had 8 bases not matched to a gene; V was cut back by 5 bases and J by 2 bases. The germline gives CDR1 SGHTA, CDR2 FQGNSA. This CDR3 has 16 residues. The CDR3 loop reads CASSPRQGRTNEKLFF. The CDR3 DNA sequence: TGTGCCAGCAGCCCAAGACAGGGTCGTACTAATGAAAAACTGTTTTTT. Together with reference TRBV7-2 and TRBJ1-4, the CDR3 gives the full variable domain: GAGVSQSPSNKVTEKGKDVELRCDPISGHTALYWYRQSLGQGLEFLIYFQGNSAPDKSGLPSDRFSAERTGGSVSTLTIQRTQQEDSAVYLCASSPRQGRTNEKLFFGSGTQLSVL.

This clonotype was detected a few times. In nucleotides, the CDR3 is TGCAGTGCTAGAGGACAAACTAGCGACACAGATACGCAGTATTTT. As protein: CSARGQTSDTDTQYF. The chain employs TRBV20-1 and TRBJ2-3; 7 bases match TRBD2. This CDR3 is built from 15 residues. Germline-derived CDR1 and CDR2 are DFQATT and SNEGSKA (reference sequence). V trimming: 1 base; J trimming: 2 bases; junction bases outside the gene matches: 6.

The sample holds many counts of this clonotype. The chain carries TRBV7-8 and TRBJ2-3; TRBD2 matches at 10 bases. The V gene end was trimmed by 7 bases and the J gene end by 7 bases; junction bases not matched to a gene: 8. CDR3 size: 14 residues. Germline CDR1 and CDR2: SGHVS and FQNEAQ. The CDR3 protein is CASTSSGRVNTQYF. For the CDR3, the DNA is TGTGCCAGCACCTCCAGCGGGAGGGTAAATACGCAGTATTTT.

Ten or more counts support this clonotype. The chain employs TRBV5-1 and TRBJ2-3, with 8 bases identical to TRBD1. CDR1 is SGHRS, CDR2 YFSETQ, per germline. The junction had 11 bases not matched to a gene; V was cut back by 6 bases and J by 2 bases. CDR3 size: 16 residues. DNA of the CDR3: TGCGCCAGCACCTTCGGGACAGGAAGCTACACAGATACGCAGTATTTT. Its protein product is CASTFGTGSYTDTQYF.

This clonotype has a count of ten or more. The rearrangement joins TRBV12-3 or TRBV12-4 to TRBJ2-2; TRBD2 matches at 8 bases. The CDR3 spans 18 residues. The trim removed 8 bases at V and 1 base at J, leaving 15 bases unmatched. This chain's CDR3 is CASDPGRGLRENTGELFF. As DNA, the CDR3 is TGTGCCAGCGACCCCGGGAGGGGACTGAGGGAGAACACCGGGGAGCTGTTTTTT.

This clonotype was counted only a few times. The rearrangement joins TRBV7-2 to TRBJ2-7; D is perhaps TRBD1 (5 bases). The CDR3 is 14 amino acids. V lost 5 bases and J lost 2, with 13 bases in between. CDR1 and CDR2 from the germline V gene are SGHTA and FQGNSA. CDR3 amino acids: CASSPWGATYEQYF. CDR3 DNA: TGTGCCAGCAGCCCTTGGGGCGCAACCTACGAGCAGTACTTC.